The 6 T cell receptor beta chains below come from one sample, sequenced in a study of blood T cell repertoires in COVID-19. The repertoire was sequenced with immunoSEQ multiplex PCR; TCRdb's copy has only in-frame clones and lacks some. The table records more than 250,000 clones, about 91% of them present only once. The sample consisted of peripheral blood. All receptors derive from a woman aged 25-40 years with COVID-19, enrolled during active disease.

The chain links TRBV5-5 to TRBJ1-6; TRBD1 matches 9 bases. V gave up 5 bases and J gave up 0 bases; unmatched junction bases: 3. The CDR3 covers 16 residues. The germline V gene encodes CDR1 SGHKS and CDR2 YYEKEE (reference sequence). CDR3 protein: CASSPTGGSYNSPLHF. CDR3 nucleotide sequence: TGTGCCAGCAGTCCGACAGGGGGCTCCTATAATTCACCCCTCCACTTT.

This chain connects TRBV9 to TRBJ2-1, with no clear D. The germline V gene has CDR1 SGDLS and CDR2 YYNGEE. The CDR3 runs 12 residues. V lost 6 bases to trimming and J lost 4 bases, with 8 bases between them. The CDR3 region is CASNSGYNEQFF. The CDR3 DNA follows: TGTGCCAGCAACTCCGGTTACAATGAGCAGTTCTTC.

The rearrangement links TRBV2 to TRBJ1-2; D may be TRBD1 (6 bases). This CDR3 region has 15 residues. V was clipped by 0 bases and J by 4 bases, with 12 bases between them. Germline V gene lookup returns CDR1 SNHLY and CDR2 FYNNEI. The CDR3 reads CASSEAPTGIYGYTF. DNA of the CDR3: TGTGCCAGCAGTGAAGCGCCTACAGGGATCTATGGCTACACCTTC.

V is TRBV10-3 and J is TRBJ2-1, with D possibly matching TRBD1 (6 bases). The germline CDR1 and CDR2 sequences are ENHRY and SYGVKD. Trimming took off 5 bases at V and 8 bases at J, with 10 bases between the two ends. The CDR3 spans 12 residues. CDR3 protein: CAISTGSDEQFF. CDR3 DNA sequence: TGTGCCATCAGTACAGGGTCCGATGAGCAGTTCTTC.

The genes are TRBV4-2 and TRBJ1-6, with 7 bases fitting TRBD1. J lost 4 bases, V lost 4 bases, and 25 bases had no gene match. Per germline, CDR1 LGHNA and CDR2 YNFKEQ. CDR3 size: 22 residues. The CDR3 DNA follows: TGTGCCAGCAGCCTTCGTAATCCGACAGGGACCACCCGAGGTTTATATAATTCACCCCTCCACTTT. Protein sequence: CASSLRNPTGTTRGLYNSPLHF.

In DNA form, the CDR3 reads TGCAGTGCTAGTCGGGCGGGGGGGCTCAATGAGCAGTTCTTC. It yields the protein CSASRAGGLNEQFF. The V call is TRBV20-1, the J call TRBJ2-1, with 9 bases identical to TRBD2. Germline V CDR1 and CDR2: DFQATT, SNEGSKA (reference sequence). This CDR3 is built from 14 residues. V lost 3 bases and J lost 6; bases outside the gene matches: 6.